Listed here are 21 T cell receptor beta chains from one sample, sequenced in a study of beta chain features in type 1 diabetes. Every isolated RNA sample was fully reverse transcribed, so sequencing captured expressed TCRB transcripts. Method: immunoSEQ multiplex PCR; TCRdb's copy keeps in-frame clones and lacks some. The table lists hundreds of thousands of clones, around 28% of them singletons. Material for sequencing was naive CD4+ T cells from blood. These receptors were obtained from a man between 18 and 29 years old in good health.

This chain links TRBV4-3 with TRBJ2-5; D tentatively fits TRBD1 or TRBD2 (6 bases each). Per the germline V gene, CDR1 is LGHNA and CDR2 is YSLEER. The V and J ends lost 1 base and 9 bases respectively, with 18 bases between them. The CDR3 runs 15 residues. In DNA form, the CDR3 reads TGCGCCAGCAGCCAAGGGCGTGTCCCAGGGGAGGCCCAGTACTTC. Translated, it gives CASSQGRVPGEAQYF.

This clone was detected only a few times. J is TRBJ2-5 and V is TRBV27, with 7 bases lining up with TRBD2. After removal of 0 bases from V and 1 base from J, the junction contained 2 bases not matched to a gene. Germline V gene data show CDR1 as MNHEY and CDR2 as SMNVEV (reference sequence). CDR3 length equals 15 residues. The CDR3 here is CASSLSLAAQETQYF. CDR3 in DNA: TGTGCCAGCAGTTTATCTCTAGCGGCCCAAGAGACCCAGTACTTC.

This chain links TRBV30 with TRBJ1-2; weak D call: TRBD1 (6 bases). V dropped 2 bases and J dropped 8 bases, with 15 bases sitting between them. The CDR3 is 13 residues long. Per the germline V gene, CDR1 is GTSNPN and CDR2 is SVGIG (reference sequence). The CDR3: CAWSLIGQSGYTF. The CDR3 DNA sequence: TGTGCCTGGAGTCTGATCGGACAGTCCGGCTACACCTTC. Supplemented by reference TRBV30 and TRBJ1-2, the full variable domain reads SQTIHQWPATLVQPVGSPLSLECTVEGTSNPNLYWYRQAAGRGLQLLFYSVGIGQISSEVPQNLSASRPQDRQFILSSKKLLLSDSGFYLCAWSLIGQSGYTFGSGTRLTVV.

This clone has more than one count but fewer than ten. The J gene is TRBJ2-1, the V gene TRBV2, with unresolved D. Between the trimmed V and J ends, which lost 6 bases and 1 base, there was a span of 7 bases. The CDR3 spans 13 residues. In germline, CDR1 is SNHLY, CDR2 FYNNEI. This chain's CDR3 is CASRQFSYNEQFF. The CDR3 DNA reads as TGTGCCAGCAGACAGTTTTCCTACAATGAGCAGTTCTTC.

The chain recombines TRBV29-1 with TRBJ2-2; TRBD1 matches 7 bases. The CDR3 covers 13 residues. V shed 8 bases and J 0 bases; nucleotides not matched to a gene: 3. The germline V gene encodes CDR1 SQVTM and CDR2 ANQGSEA. CDR3 bases: TGCAGCCCCCAGGGGGCGAACACCGGGGAGCTGTTTTTT. Amino acid sequence: CSPQGANTGELFF.

The chain employs TRBV5-1 and TRBJ2-5; D not certain. Per the germline V gene, CDR1 is SGHRS and CDR2 is YFSETQ. The CDR3 runs to 15 residues. V was clipped by 0 bases and J by 2 bases, with 11 bases between them. The CDR3 DNA follows: TGCGCCAGCAGCTTGGTCCCTAACTCGCAAGAGACCCAGTACTTC. Amino acid sequence: CASSLVPNSQETQYF. The full variable domain, its missing parts supplied by reference TRBV5-1 and TRBJ2-5, is KAGVTQTPRYLIKTRGQQVTLSCSPISGHRSVSWYQQTPGQGLQFLFEYFSETQRNKGNFPGRFSGRQFSNSRSEMNVSTLELGDSALYLCASSLVPNSQETQYFGPGTRLLVL.

This chain uses TRBV29-1 with TRBJ2-5; the match to TRBD1 covers 8 bases. CDR3 length: 15 residues. Trimming cost V 2 bases and J 5 bases; bases outside gene matches: 10. The germline gives CDR1 SQVTM, CDR2 ANQGSEA. The CDR3 region is CSVEPGGAGDETQYF. The CDR3 DNA reads TGCAGCGTTGAACCAGGGGGCGCGGGTGATGAGACCCAGTACTTC.

The rearrangement links TRBV5-6 to TRBJ2-7; D ambiguous. The CDR3 has 12 residues. The V gene's germline CDR1 is SGHDT and CDR2 YYEEEE. V lost 1 base and J 1 base, leaving 3 bases between the germline ends. The CDR3 nucleotides are TGTGCCAGCAGCTTGCGATCCTACGAGCAGTACTTC. This sequence encodes CASSLRSYEQYF.

The rearrangement links TRBV29-1 to TRBJ2-5; D is unresolved. This CDR3 spans 11 amino acids. Germline CDR1 is SQVTM and CDR2 is ANQGSEA. V was pared by 7 bases and J by 4 bases, with 10 bases between. CDR3 in DNA: TGCAGCGGTGATTTTGCAGAGACCCAGTACTTC. This gives the protein CSGDFAETQYF.

The rearrangement joins TRBV29-1 to TRBJ1-5; 7 nucleotides match TRBD1. Germline lookup yields CDR1 SQVTM and CDR2 ANQGSEA. Unmatched junction bases numbered 10, after V lost 6 bases and J lost 5 bases. This CDR3 has 14 residues. CDR3 loop: CSVSMGQGDQPQHF. DNA of the CDR3: TGCAGCGTGTCGATGGGGCAGGGGGATCAGCCCCAGCATTTT. The full variable domain, with the rest looked up from reference TRBV29-1 and TRBJ1-5, is SAVISQKPSRDICQRGTSLTIQCQVDSQVTMMFWYRQQPGQSLTLIATANQGSEATYESGFVIDKFPISRPNLTFSTLTVSNMSPEDSSIYLCSVSMGQGDQPQHFGDGTRLSIL.

The V call is TRBV6-6, the J call TRBJ1-2; weak D call: TRBD1 (5 bases). In germline, CDR1 is MNHNY, CDR2 SVGAGI (reference sequence). The CDR3 length is 14 residues. The V gene lost 9 bases and the J gene lost 0 bases, with 14 bases spanning the gap. This CDR3 reads CASRLGGTNYGYTF. CDR3 sequence (DNA): TGTGCCAGTAGATTGGGGGGTACTAACTATGGCTACACCTTC.

This clone has just a few counts. The chain carries TRBV10-3 and TRBJ2-3; 10 nucleotides agree with TRBD2. From germline, CDR1 is ENHRY and CDR2 SYGVKD. This CDR3 is 14 amino acids long. Unmatched junction bases numbered 7, after V lost 8 bases and J lost 5 bases. Here the CDR3 reads CAIALAGVKDTQYF. In DNA form, the CDR3 reads TGTGCCATCGCCCTAGCGGGAGTTAAAGATACGCAGTATTTT.

The gene calls are TRBV7-2 and TRBJ2-1; 7 nucleotides match TRBD1. The germline V gene encodes CDR1 SGHTA and CDR2 FQGNSA. CDR3 length: 16 residues. Trimming took 5 bases from V and 1 from J; bases not matched to a gene: 8. The CDR3: CASSRQGTLSYNEQFF. The CDR3 coding sequence is TGTGCCAGCAGCCGACAGGGCACCCTTTCCTACAATGAGCAGTTCTTC.

In this sample, this clone turned up a few times. The V and J genes are TRBV9 and TRBJ2-1, with D unresolved. The V and J ends lost 0 bases and 0 bases respectively, with 10 bases between them. CDR3 size: 16 residues. Germline-derived CDR1 and CDR2 are SGDLS and YYNGEE. CDR3: CASSVGSSYSYNEQFF. The CDR3 coding sequence is TGTGCCAGCAGCGTAGGTTCTAGTTACTCCTACAATGAGCAGTTCTTC.

This chain joins TRBV4-2 and TRBJ2-5, with D perhaps being TRBD1 or TRBD2 (5 bases each). Trimming shortened V by 4 bases and J by 5 bases, and 14 bases separated the two germline ends. Germline CDR1 is LGHNA and CDR2 is YNFKEQ. This CDR3 is built from 14 residues. CDR3 in DNA: TGTGCCAGCAGCCCGGGACGAGGGCTTGAGACCCAGTACTTC. Residues: CASSPGRGLETQYF.

This clone was found a few times. The gene calls are TRBV9 and TRBJ1-1; D uncertain. Trimming removed 4 bases at V and 2 bases at J, with 12 bases between. CDR3 length equals 14 residues. Looked up from germline, CDR1 is SGDLS and CDR2 is YYNGEE. For the CDR3, the DNA is TGTGCCAGCAGCCCGCGGGCCGTAAACACTGAAGCTTTCTTT. Protein: CASSPRAVNTEAFF.

V is TRBV30 and J is TRBJ2-6, with a possible D match to TRBD2 (6 bases). V was trimmed by 3 bases and J by 12 bases, leaving 12 bases between them. The CDR3 has 12 residues. Germline V CDR1 and CDR2: GTSNPN, SVGIG (reference sequence). CDR3 nucleotides: TGTGCCTGGAGCATAGGGGAGGCCGTCCTGACTTTC. This sequence encodes CAWSIGEAVLTF. The whole variable domain, remainder taken from reference TRBV30 and TRBJ2-6, is SQTIHQWPATLVQPVGSPLSLECTVEGTSNPNLYWYRQAAGRGLQLLFYSVGIGQISSEVPQNLSASRPQDRQFILSSKKLLLSDSGFYLCAWSIGEAVLTFGAGSRLTVL.

The J gene is TRBJ2-5, the V gene TRBV5-1, with a possible D match to TRBD2 (5 bases). V lost 5 bases to trimming and J lost 2 bases, with 10 bases between them. The V gene's germline CDR1 is SGHRS and CDR2 YFSETQ. This CDR3 is 13 amino acids long. This chain's CDR3 is CASRPAVQETQYF. The CDR3 DNA is TGCGCCAGCAGGCCAGCGGTACAAGAGACCCAGTACTTC.

The chain employs TRBV28 and TRBJ2-7; 7 bases line up with TRBD1. There are 15 residues in the CDR3. The trim removed 3 bases at V and 1 base at J, leaving 6 bases unmatched. Germline values: CDR1 MDHEN, CDR2 SYDVKM. The CDR3 reads CASSFSGTASYEQYF. As DNA, the CDR3 is TGTGCCAGCAGTTTCTCCGGGACAGCGTCCTACGAGCAGTACTTC. Together with reference TRBV28 and TRBJ2-7, the CDR3 gives the full variable domain: DVKVTQSSRYLVKRTGEKVFLECVQDMDHENMFWYRQDPGLGLRLIYFSYDVKMKEKGDIPEGYSVSREKKERFSLILESASTNQTSMYLCASSFSGTASYEQYFGPGTRLTVT.

In this sample, this clone turned up a few times. This rearrangement joins TRBV19 to TRBJ2-7, with a weak D call TRBD1 (6 bases). There are 12 residues in the CDR3. Germline CDR1 and CDR2: LNHDA and SQIVND (reference sequence). The V end lost 7 bases, the J end lost 4 bases, and 11 bases lay between the germline ends. As DNA, the CDR3 is TGTGCCAGTACCGGACAGCATTACGAGCAGTACTTC. Amino acids: CASTGQHYEQYF.

Points on this clone: Within the sample, other DNA sequences also encode this same CDR3. The CDR3 protein is CASSVASGYTGELFF. The CDR3 region has the DNA TGTGCCAGCAGCGTAGCTAGCGGTTACACCGGGGAGCTGTTTTTT. The chain couples TRBV9 to TRBJ2-2; 7 nucleotides line up with TRBD2. With 0 bases clipped from V and 3 bases from J, the junction kept 2 bases outside the gene matches. This CDR3 spans 15 amino acids. CDR1 and CDR2 from the germline V gene are SGDLS and YYNGEE.